Listed below are T cell receptor beta chains from one sample, sequenced in a study of cytomegalovirus exposure and HLA in healthy donors. Assay used: immunoSEQ multiplex PCR; TCRdb lists only in-frame clones, some missing. The data show approximately 160,000 clones, 77% seen once. The sequencing input was PBMCs. The receptor set was obtained from a woman in her thirties in good health and CMV-seronegative. The CDR3 runs from the conserved cysteine through the conserved F or W. Each record gives: clone size, D gene, V gene, J gene, CDR3 DNA, CDR3 protein. D genes are given only for firm matches. Only some rows state a clone size, as once, few, many or a class for expanded clones.

NA	NA	TRBV7-3	TRBJ2-3	TGTGCCAGCGGCTTGGGCCTCGTCCCCACAGATACGCAGTATTTT	CASGLGLVPTDTQYF
NA	TRBD1	TRBV7-2	TRBJ2-7	TGTGCCAGCAACAGGGGGGACACTTCCTACGAGCAGTACTTC	CASNRGDTSYEQYF
once	TRBD2	TRBV7-8	TRBJ2-7	TGTGCCAGCAGCTTCCCTAGCGGGCCCTACGAGCAGTACTTC	CASSFPSGPYEQYF
once	NA	TRBV19	TRBJ2-1	TGTGCCAGTAGTATAGATTGGGCAGGTTACAATGAGCAGTTCTTC	CASSIDWAGYNEQFF
NA	NA	TRBV9	TRBJ1-3	TGTGCCAGCAGCGTAATGTCAACTTCTGGAAACACCATATATTTT	CASSVMSTSGNTIYF
once	NA	TRBV19	TRBJ1-1	TGTGCCAGTAGTATAGTGGCGCGGGACGTGAACACTGAAGCTTTCTTT	CASSIVARDVNTEAFF
NA	NA	TRBV25-1	TRBJ2-3	TGTGCCAGCAGTCTAGGGGCTGGCACAGATACGCAGTATTTT	CASSLGAGTDTQYF
NA	TRBD1	TRBV6-5	TRBJ1-3	TGTGCCAGCAGCACACAGGGGGTCTCTGGAAACACCATATATTTT	CASSTQGVSGNTIYF
NA	TRBD1	TRBV19	TRBJ1-6	TGTGCCAGTAGTCATACAGGGGGCATCTATAATTCACCCCTCCACTTT	CASSHTGGIYNSPLHF
few	NA	TRBV11-3	TRBJ2-3	TGTGCCAGCAGTAGTACGGGACTCCTCACAGATACGCAGTATTTT	CASSSTGLLTDTQYF
NA	NA	TRBV19	TRBJ1-1	TGTGCCAGTAGTATAGGGTGGCAGGTTGGCTGGAACACTGAAGCTTTCTTT	CASSIGWQVGWNTEAFF
NA	TRBD1	TRBV19	TRBJ1-6	TGTGCCAGTAGACCGACAGGGAGCAATTCACCCCTCCACTTT	CASRPTGSNSPLHF